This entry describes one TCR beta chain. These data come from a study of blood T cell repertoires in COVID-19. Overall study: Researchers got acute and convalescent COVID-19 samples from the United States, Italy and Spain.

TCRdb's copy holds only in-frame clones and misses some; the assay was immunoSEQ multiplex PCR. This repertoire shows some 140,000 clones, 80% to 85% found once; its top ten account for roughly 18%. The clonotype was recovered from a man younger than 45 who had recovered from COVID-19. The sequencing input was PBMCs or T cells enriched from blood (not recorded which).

The CDR3 is CASSVKTGGLQETQYF. For the CDR3, the DNA is TGTGCCAGCAGCGTCAAGACAGGGGGCTTACAAGAGACCCAGTACTTC. The chain links TRBV11-3 to TRBJ2-5; TRBD1 aligns across 10 bases. The CDR3 runs to 16 residues. CDR1 is SGHNT, CDR2 YENEEA, per germline. The trim removed 5 bases at V and 2 bases at J, leaving 8 bases unmatched.